Shown below are 3 T cell receptor beta chains from a single sample sequenced in a study of radiation and T cells in renal cell carcinoma. The time point was: blood 2 weeks post-SBRT. Treatment noted: 15 Gy SBRT to primary tumor, nephrectomy 4 weeks later. Clones were sequenced by immunoSEQ multiplex PCR, and TCRdb holds only the in-frame ones, with some missing. The data contain around 76,000 clones, 82% of them seen just once; the ten biggest clones take up around 5.5%. The sample here was blood, taken from a patient whose treatment included radiotherapy and nephrectomy. These receptor sequences come from a man aged 60 to 69 with renal cell carcinoma.

The chain employs TRBV15 and TRBJ1-5; TRBD1 matches 8 bases. Per the germline V gene, CDR1 is LNHNV and CDR2 is YYDKDF (reference sequence). J lost 5 bases, V lost 5 bases, and 8 bases had no gene match. This CDR3 region has 15 residues. For the CDR3, the DNA is TGTGCCACCAGCCCCCCTAGGACAGGGCATCAGCCCCAGCATTTT. Protein product: CATSPPRTGHQPQHF.

Note on this clone: This sample includes further DNA sequences coding for the same CDR3. V gene TRBV5-1 combines with J gene TRBJ1-5, with 8 bases identical to TRBD1. The CDR3 is made up of 14 amino acids. The V gene's germline CDR1 is SGHRS and CDR2 YFSETQ. With 4 bases clipped from V and 4 bases from J, the junction kept 4 bases outside the gene matches. The CDR3 is CASSPGTGNQPQHF. The CDR3 nucleotides are TGCGCCAGCAGCCCCGGGACAGGTAATCAGCCCCAGCATTTT.

The genes are TRBV13 and TRBJ2-3; 9 bases are a match to TRBD2. The CDR3 is 17 residues long. Losses at the gene ends were 1 base for V and 2 bases for J; bases not matched to a gene: 7. CDR1 and CDR2 (germline): PRHDT, FYEKMQ (reference sequence). The chain's CDR3 is CASSLAASGANTDTQYF. CDR3 in DNA: TGTGCCAGCAGCTTAGCAGCTAGCGGGGCTAACACAGATACGCAGTATTTT. The variable domain in full, completed from reference TRBV13 and TRBJ2-3, reads AAGVIQSPRHLIKEKRETATLKCYPIPRHDTVYWYQQGPGQDPQFLISFYEKMQSDKGSIPDRFSAQQFSDYHSELNMSSLELGDSALYFCASSLAASGANTDTQYFGPGTRLTVL.